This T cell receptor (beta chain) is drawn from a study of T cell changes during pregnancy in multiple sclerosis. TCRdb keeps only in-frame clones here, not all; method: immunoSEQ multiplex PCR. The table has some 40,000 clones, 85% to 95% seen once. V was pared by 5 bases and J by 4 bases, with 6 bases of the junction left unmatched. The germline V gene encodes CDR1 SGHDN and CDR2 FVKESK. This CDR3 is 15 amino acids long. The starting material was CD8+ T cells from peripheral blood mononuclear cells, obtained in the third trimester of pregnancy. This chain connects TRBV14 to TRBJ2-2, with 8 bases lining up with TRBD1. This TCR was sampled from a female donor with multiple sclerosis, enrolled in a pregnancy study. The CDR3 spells CASSNWDRLTGELFF. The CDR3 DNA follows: TGTGCCAGCAGCAACTGGGACAGGCTCACCGGGGAGCTGTTTTTT.